Listed here are 12 T cell receptor beta chains from one sample, sequenced in a study of blood T cell repertoires in COVID-19. Generated by immunoSEQ multiplex PCR, the TCRdb table keeps only in-frame clones and is missing some. Among 200,000 to 250,000 clones listed, 87% were seen once. Sequencing input: peripheral blood. These receptors all come from a woman between 18 and 29 years old who had recovered from COVID-19.

The chain joins TRBV29-1 to TRBJ1-2; 7 bases map to TRBD1. The CDR3 length is 12 residues. Per germline, CDR1 SQVTM and CDR2 ANQGSEA. The trim removed 4 bases at V and 6 bases at J, leaving 5 bases unmatched. CDR3 nucleotide sequence: TGCAGCGTTGGAGACAGGGAAGATGGCTACACCTTC. Its translation: CSVGDREDGYTF.

As for this clone: Other DNA sequences of this sample code for an identical CDR3. The CDR3 nucleotides are TGTGCCAGCAGTTACGGGCAGAACACTGAAGCTTTCTTT. This sequence encodes CASSYGQNTEAFF. The V gene is TRBV6-5, the J gene TRBJ1-1; D not resolved. The CDR3 sequence is 13 residues long. The V and J ends lost 2 bases and 1 base respectively, with 5 bases between them. The germline V gene encodes CDR1 MNHEY and CDR2 SVGAGI.

The chain has TRBV6-4 and TRBJ1-2; the D is unclear. V was cut by 9 bases and J by 0 bases, with 11 bases left in between. Germline V gives CDR1 MRHNA, CDR2 SNTAGT. The CDR3 runs 13 residues. The CDR3 nucleotides are TGTGCCAGAGGAGGACGGCCTAACTATGGCTACACCTTC. This codes for CARGGRPNYGYTF.

The chain has TRBV5-6 and TRBJ2-7; perhaps TRBD2 as D (5 bases). Trimming shortened V by 4 bases and J by 4 bases, and 12 bases separated the two germline ends. CDR1 and CDR2 (germline): SGHDT, YYEEEE. The CDR3 loop spans 13 amino acids. The CDR3 region has the DNA TGTGCCAGCAGCCCGCAGGACTTATACGAGCAGTACTTC. This sequence encodes CASSPQDLYEQYF.

The V and J genes are TRBV28 and TRBJ1-2, with TRBD1 as a possible D gene (5 bases). CDR1 and CDR2 from the germline V gene are MDHEN and SYDVKM. The CDR3 sequence is 14 residues long. V was shortened by 5 bases and J by 5 bases, with 15 bases between the two germline ends. The CDR3 is CASSLQGSRYGYTF. The DNA of the CDR3 is TGTGCCAGCAGTCTCCAGGGATCCCGATATGGCTACACCTTC.

This chain connects TRBV7-6 to TRBJ2-5; 9 nucleotides line up with TRBD2. This CDR3 has 14 amino acids. Germline CDR1 reads SGHVS; CDR2 reads FNYEAQ. V shed 6 bases, J shed 5 bases, and the junction held 7 bases outside the gene matches. CDR3 amino acids: CASSRGLASETQYF. CDR3 nucleotide sequence: TGTGCCAGCAGTCGGGGACTAGCCAGCGAGACCCAGTACTTC. The full variable domain, its missing parts supplied by reference TRBV7-6 and TRBJ2-5, is GAGVSQSPRYKVTKRGQDVALRCDPISGHVSLYWYRQALGQGPEFLTYFNYEAQQDKSGLPNDRFSAERPEGSISTLTIQRTEQRDSAMYRCASSRGLASETQYFGPGTRLLVL.

The chain recombines TRBV19 with TRBJ2-7, with 7 bases matching TRBD1. V was pared by 4 bases and J by 2 bases, with 8 bases of the junction left unmatched. Germline CDR1 LNHDA, CDR2 SQIVND (reference sequence). The CDR3 covers 15 residues. CDR3 DNA sequence: TGTGCCAGTAGTAGGGGGACAGCCCTACCCTACGAGCAGTACTTC. It codes for CASSRGTALPYEQYF.

The chain has TRBV6-4 and TRBJ1-1, with a weak D call TRBD1 (5 bases). This CDR3 has 17 amino acids. Deletions cut 4 bases from V and 0 bases from J, with 18 bases between. Per the germline V gene, CDR1 is MRHNA and CDR2 is SNTAGT. DNA of the CDR3: TGTGCCAGCAGTGGCCTAGGGGCCGTCAACATGAACACTGAAGCTTTCTTT. Its translation: CASSGLGAVNMNTEAFF.

CDR3 region: CASSSPPGLARHHSYNEQFF. The CDR3 nucleotides are TGTGCCAGCAGCTCCCCACCGGGACTAGCGAGACATCACTCCTACAATGAGCAGTTCTTC. This chain links TRBV7-4 with TRBJ2-1; 10 bases are a match to TRBD2. The V gene end was trimmed by 4 bases and the J gene end by 0 bases; junction bases not matched to a gene: 15. There are 20 residues in the CDR3. CDR1 SGHVT and CDR2 SQSDAQ come from the germline V gene.

The chain recombines TRBV4-1 with TRBJ2-1, with TRBD2 matching over 11 bases. Germline loops: CDR1 MGHRA, CDR2 YSYEKL. This CDR3 is 15 amino acids long. V lost 4 bases to trimming and J lost 8 bases; unmatched junction nucleotides: 7. The CDR3, as DNA: TGCGCCAGCAGCCCCACTAGCGGGAGTTTCGATGAGCAGTTCTTC. Translation: CASSPTSGSFDEQFF.

The chain recombines TRBV4-3 with TRBJ2-7; the match to TRBD2 covers 10 bases. V lost 0 bases, J lost 3 bases, and 8 bases stayed unmatched. The germline gives CDR1 LGHNA, CDR2 YSLEER. This CDR3 is built from 17 residues. CDR3 bases: TGCGCCAGCAGCCAAGAGCTAAGTCTAGCGGGAGTCTACGAGCAGTACTTC. Amino acids: CASSQELSLAGVYEQYF.

The rearrangement uses TRBV4-1 and TRBJ1-5; weak D call: TRBD1 (5 bases). The CDR3 is made up of 14 amino acids. Trimming took 3 bases from V and 3 from J, leaving 9 bases between them. The germline CDR1 and CDR2 sequences are MGHRA and YSYEKL. The CDR3 protein is CASSHRQINQPQHF. DNA for the CDR3: TGCGCCAGCAGCCATCGACAGATCAATCAGCCCCAGCATTTT.